The TCR beta chain described here comes from a study of CD8+CD57+ T cells in acquired aplastic anemia (dated by TCRdb to 2016 to 2019). Study-level background: DNA extracted from sorted CD4+ and CD8+ cells had a mean of roughly 3.3 ug, with a range of about 0.19 to 27.4 ug. CD8+CD57+ expansion was defined as a frequency above the mean frequency observed in healthy subjects. What the authors observed across the whole study: Between patients and healthy controls, no significant difference in CD8+ Simpson's diversity was found (P=0.060). Although around 30 CD8+ CDR3 sequences were shared by patients and controls, these sequences appeared highly expressed in patients and within the immunodominant clones of patients.

Genomic DNA was used as template for profiling of TCR beta VDJ combinations and CDR3 sequences. An Illumina HiSeq 2000 was the platform used for TCR repertoire sequencing. On the authors' methods: Repertoire assessment relied on Simpson's diversity index, CDR3 size and DJ length profiles, and TRBV/TRBJ rearrangement plots. Whichever DNA sequence was most abundant in the deep sequencing data was defined as the immunodominant clone. CDR3 amino acid sequences were screened for sharing across subjects and were compared with published repertoires and the VDJdb database. TCRdb reworked the public reads: Q25 trimming with fastp, MiXCR clone assembly, productive beta chains retained. Rows are unified per CDR3 protein, each entry keeping the most common DNA and genes. The V and J calls reflect TCRdb's pipeline rather than the authors' work. Here the sample has fewer than 300,000 distinct CDR3 sequences; approximately 86% occur a single time. Less than 50% of the sample is taken by the ten largest.

As for this clonotype: The clone's antigen remains unknown. A junction end diverges from the germline sequence, so it may reflect a read error.

CDR1 and CDR2 are drawn from the germline V gene (reference sequence): SEHNR, FQNEAQ. Inclusive of the bounding cysteine and phenylalanine, the CDR3 is 14 residues long. CDR3 DNA is the only sequence kept; it has 42 bases, read in frame from the first base. Patients chosen for sequencing had shown expansion of CD8+CD57+ cells by flow cytometry. Every patient had severe acquired aplastic anemia, diagnosed using the International Study of Aplastic Anemia and Agranulocytosis and Camitta criteria. At the time blood was sampled, none of the patients had received any therapy. In this study, sorted CD4+ and CD8+ T cells from the blood of healthy subjects and of severe aplastic anemia patients had their TCR repertoires deep-sequenced. Patients were enrolled in the USA under clinicaltrials.gov protocols 00001620, 01623167, 00001397, 00071045, 00081523 and 00961064. Ficoll-Paque density gradient centrifugation was used to isolate peripheral blood mononuclear cells. Before DNA extraction, CD4+ and CD8+ T cells were sorted by FACS or by magnetic beads.

The clonotype comes from a human donor with aplastic anemia. The sequence joins TRBV7-9 to TRBJ1-6; TRBD1 agrees with 7 junctional bases. Sequencing was done on a sample of sorted CD4+, CD8+, or CD8+CD57+ T cells (not recorded which) from PBMCs. The DNA sequence is as follows: TGTGCCAGCAGCACGCAGGGGGGCGATAAATCCCCCCTCTTT. This yields the protein CASSTQGGDKSPLF.